This entry lists 2 T cell receptor beta chains sequenced from one sample in a study of PD-L1 blockade in urothelial cancer. Clones were read by immunoSEQ multiplex PCR, and TCRdb kept only the in-frame ones, dropping some. The sample holds fewer than 30,000 clones, less than 90% seen once. The sample consisted of PBMCs, taken around atezolizumab (anti-PD-L1) treatment. The source of these receptors is a man between 65 and 79 years old with urothelial cancer.

CDR3 in amino acids: CASGDPRGPQHF. Written as DNA, the CDR3 is TGTGCCAGCGGAGACCCACGGGGGCCCCAGCATTTT. The rearrangement joins TRBV6-5 to TRBJ1-5; D remains ambiguous. This CDR3 has 12 residues. Per the germline V gene, CDR1 is MNHEY and CDR2 is SVGAGI. The germline V and J ends were trimmed by 8 bases and 9 bases, with 14 bases remaining between them.

The J gene is TRBJ2-5, the V gene TRBV19; 7 bases map to TRBD2. Trimming at V came to 8 bases and at J to 10 bases, leaving 10 bases not matched to a gene. The CDR3 contains 12 residues. Germline loops: CDR1 LNHDA, CDR2 SQIVND (reference sequence). For the CDR3, the DNA is TGTGCCAGTGCCGAGCGGGAAGGAAACCAGTACTTC. Protein sequence: CASAEREGNQYF.